This T cell receptor beta chain is drawn from a study of early T cells in non-severe SARS-CoV-2 infection. Study-level background: Bulk RNA from unsorted whole blood was sequenced; chains were unpaired.

Unique molecular identifiers were added to individual cDNA molecules. TCRdb used MiXCR to reprocess the 5' RACE reads, holding one entry per CDR3 protein. The sample carries 40,000 to 60,000 distinct CDR3 sequences, roughly 6.2% recorded once. This clonotype showed up many times. Here the sequenced sample was whole blood, taken at baseline. The sequence derives from an adult who was a healthcare worker with PCR-confirmed SARS-CoV-2 infection or an uninfected control (not recorded which).

CDR3 sequence reads: CAISEPGLAGKETQYF. CDR3 DNA sequence: TGTGCCATCAGTGAGCCGGGACTAGCGGGAAAGGAGACCCAGTACTTC. J is TRBJ2-5 and V is TRBV10-3, with 13 bases lining up with TRBD2. This CDR3 is built from 16 residues. Losses at the gene ends were 2 bases for V and 5 bases for J; bases not matched to a gene: 5. The germline V gene has CDR1 ENHRY and CDR2 SYGVKD.